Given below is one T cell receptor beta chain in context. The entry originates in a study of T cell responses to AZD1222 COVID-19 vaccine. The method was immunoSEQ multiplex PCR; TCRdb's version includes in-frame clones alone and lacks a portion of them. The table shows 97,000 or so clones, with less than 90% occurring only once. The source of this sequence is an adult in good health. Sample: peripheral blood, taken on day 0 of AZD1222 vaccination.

The CDR3 sequence: CASSLRGGPQAGNSPLHF. For the CDR3, the DNA is TGTGCCAGCAGCTTAAGGGGAGGACCCCAAGCCGGAAATTCACCCCTCCACTTT. The J gene is TRBJ1-6, the V gene TRBV7-3; D unresolved. CDR1 and CDR2 (germline): SGHTA, FQGTGA. Trimming took off 1 base at V and 7 bases at J, with 20 bases between the two ends. The CDR3 has 18 residues.